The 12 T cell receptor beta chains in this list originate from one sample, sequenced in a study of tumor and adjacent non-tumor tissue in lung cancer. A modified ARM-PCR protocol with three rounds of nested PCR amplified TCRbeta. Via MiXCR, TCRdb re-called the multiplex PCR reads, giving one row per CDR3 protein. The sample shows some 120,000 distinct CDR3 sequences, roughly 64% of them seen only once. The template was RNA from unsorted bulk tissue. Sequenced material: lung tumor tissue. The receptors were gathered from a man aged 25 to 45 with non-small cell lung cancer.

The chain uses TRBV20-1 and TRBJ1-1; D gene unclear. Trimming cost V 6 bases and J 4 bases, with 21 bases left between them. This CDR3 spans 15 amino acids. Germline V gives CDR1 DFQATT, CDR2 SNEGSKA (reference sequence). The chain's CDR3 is CSATSGKGSGTEAFF. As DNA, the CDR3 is TGCAGTGCGACCTCCGGCAAAGGCTCGGGCACTGAAGCTTTCTTT.

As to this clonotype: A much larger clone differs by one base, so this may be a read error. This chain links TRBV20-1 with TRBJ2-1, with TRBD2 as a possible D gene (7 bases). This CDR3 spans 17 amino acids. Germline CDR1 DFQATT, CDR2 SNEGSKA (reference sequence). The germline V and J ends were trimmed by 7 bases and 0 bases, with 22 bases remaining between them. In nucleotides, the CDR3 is TGCAGTGATAGCCATGGCGGGGGCCGAAGCTCCTACAATGAGCAGTTCTTC. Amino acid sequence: CSDSHGGGRSSYNEQFF.

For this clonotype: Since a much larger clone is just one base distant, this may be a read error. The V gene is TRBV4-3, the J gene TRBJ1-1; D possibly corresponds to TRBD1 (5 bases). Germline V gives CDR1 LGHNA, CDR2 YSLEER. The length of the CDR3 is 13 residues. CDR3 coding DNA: TGCGCCAGCAACCAAGATGAGGGGACTGAAGCTTTCTTT. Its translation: CASNQDEGTEAFF.

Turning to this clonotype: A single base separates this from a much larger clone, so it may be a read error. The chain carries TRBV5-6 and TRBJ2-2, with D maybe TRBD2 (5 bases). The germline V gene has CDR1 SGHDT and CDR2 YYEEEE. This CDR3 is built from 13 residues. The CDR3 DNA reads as TGTGCCAGCAGCTTGCTCCTCACCGGGGAGATGTTTTTT. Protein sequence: CASSLLLTGEMFF.

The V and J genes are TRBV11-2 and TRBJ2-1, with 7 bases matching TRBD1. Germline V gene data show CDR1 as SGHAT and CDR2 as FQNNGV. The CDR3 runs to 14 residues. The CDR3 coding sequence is TGTGCAAGCCAGGGGGATGGGTACTACAATGAGCAGTTCTTC. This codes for CASQGDGYYNEQFF.

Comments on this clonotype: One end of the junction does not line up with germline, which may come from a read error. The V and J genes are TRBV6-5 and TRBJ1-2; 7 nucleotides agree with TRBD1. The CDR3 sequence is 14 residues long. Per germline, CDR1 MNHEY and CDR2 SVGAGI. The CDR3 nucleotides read TGTACCAGCAGTGTCCTCTTAGGGGGCGGTGGGTACACCTTC. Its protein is CTSSVLLGGGGYTF.

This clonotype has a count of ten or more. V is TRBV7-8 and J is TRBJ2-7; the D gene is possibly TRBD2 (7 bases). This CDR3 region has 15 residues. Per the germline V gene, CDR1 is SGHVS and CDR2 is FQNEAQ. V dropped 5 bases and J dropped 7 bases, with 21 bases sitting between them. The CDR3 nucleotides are TGTGCCAGCAGCCGGGGTGGGGACGGGGGGCTGGAGCAGTACTTC. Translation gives CASSRGGDGGLEQYF.

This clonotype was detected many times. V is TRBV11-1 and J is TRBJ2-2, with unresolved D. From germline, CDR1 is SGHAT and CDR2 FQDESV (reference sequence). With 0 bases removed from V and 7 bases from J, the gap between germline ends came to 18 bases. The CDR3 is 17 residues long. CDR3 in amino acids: CASSLASGNRVGGELFF. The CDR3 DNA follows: TGTGCCAGCAGCTTAGCGTCCGGAAACAGAGTCGGCGGGGAGCTGTTTTTT.

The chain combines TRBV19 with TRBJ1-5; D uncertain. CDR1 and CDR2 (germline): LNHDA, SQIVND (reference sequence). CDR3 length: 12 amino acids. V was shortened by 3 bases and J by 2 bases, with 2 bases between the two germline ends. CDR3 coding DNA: TGTGCCAGTAGTATTGGCAATCAGCCCCAGCATTTT. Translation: CASSIGNQPQHF.

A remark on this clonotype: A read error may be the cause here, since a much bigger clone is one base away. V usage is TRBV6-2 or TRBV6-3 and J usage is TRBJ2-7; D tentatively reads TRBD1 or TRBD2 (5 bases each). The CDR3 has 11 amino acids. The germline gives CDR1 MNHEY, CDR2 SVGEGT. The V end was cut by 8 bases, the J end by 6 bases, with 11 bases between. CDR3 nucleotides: TGTGCCAGCCCAGTGAGGGGCGAGCAGTACTTC. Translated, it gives CASPVRGEQYF.

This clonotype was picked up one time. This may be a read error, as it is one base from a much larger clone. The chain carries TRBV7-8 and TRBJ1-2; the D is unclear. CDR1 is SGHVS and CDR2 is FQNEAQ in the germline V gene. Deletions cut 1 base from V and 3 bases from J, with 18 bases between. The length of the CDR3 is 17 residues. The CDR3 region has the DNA TGTGCCAGCAGCTTAGAAGGTGCGGACGTCTGGTACTATGGCTACACCTTC. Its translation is CASSLEGADVWYYGYTF. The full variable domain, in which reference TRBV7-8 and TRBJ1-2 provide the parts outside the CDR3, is GAGVSQSPRYKVAKRGQDVALRCDPISGHVSLFWYQQALGQGPEFLTYFQNEAQLDKSGLPSDRFFAERPEGSVSTLKIQRTQQEDSAVYLCASSLEGADVWYYGYTFGSGTRLTVV.

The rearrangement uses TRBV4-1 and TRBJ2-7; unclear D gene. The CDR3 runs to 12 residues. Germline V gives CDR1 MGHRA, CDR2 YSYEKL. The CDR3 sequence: CTGSQDFGEQYF. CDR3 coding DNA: TGCACCGGCAGCCAAGATTTCGGCGAGCAGTACTTC.